This TCR beta chain was retrieved from a study of blood T cells in healthy people across ages. Regarding the study as a whole: Measured against age, TCR beta diversity per million T cells decreased in a roughly linear manner. Without sorted subsets, naive and antigen-experienced compartments could not be conclusively compared.

Through a sample-barcoded 5' primer and a J-beta primer mix, a second PCR was run for 7 to 11 cycles. TCRdb independently ran MiXCR on the 5' RACE reads; one entry per CDR3 protein. Of about a million distinct CDR3 sequences in the sample, 51% are singletons; the top ten hold 20% to 25%. This clonotype was picked up one time. No antigen is known for it. Each donor had around 9.8 milliliters of peripheral blood drawn. Trimming cost V 7 bases and J 0 bases, with 16 bases left between them. CDR1 and CDR2 (germline): SEHNR, FQNEAQ (reference sequence). This CDR3 contains 16 residues. This sequence joins TRBV7-9 and TRBJ1-5; no clear D. Sequenced: blood. This receptor was obtained from a woman aged 55-70 years in good health. The CDR3 DNA sequence: TGTGCCAGCACCGAAGCTAGGCCCTATAGCAATCAGCCCCAGCATTTT. It is translated as CASTEARPYSNQPQHF.